The sequence of this T cell receptor beta chain was determined in a study of shared clonotypes between healthy human individuals. For the study at large: Contributing individuals were two females and a few males aged 18 to 49.

Unsorted samples used around 98 million PBMCs for genomic DNA. Investigators spread the genomic DNA of each subset evenly over several immunoSEQ plates. Libraries were prepared by immunoSEQ multiplex PCR; TCRdb keeps only in-frame clonotypes and omits some of them. The sample holds roughly 500,000 clones; about 84% are singletons and the top ten take more than 9.5%. General study results and limits: Sequencing depth was a factor that was expected to affect clonotype sharing among donors.

This CDR3 has 14 residues. Trimming pared 7 bases from V and 2 bases from J, leaving 13 bases between. In germline, CDR1 is MNHNS, CDR2 SASEGT. In this sample, this clone turned up once. Its antigen is unidentified. The chain employs TRBV6-1 and TRBJ2-3; perhaps TRBD2 as D (6 bases). The origin of this receptor is a woman between 35 and 50 years old in good health. Some clones in this sample may be carry-over from other donors' samples. Sequencing was carried out using PBMCs. CDR3 in amino acids: CASTRSGTTDTQYF. CDR3 DNA: TGTGCCAGCACCCGTAGCGGAACCACAGATACGCAGTATTTT.